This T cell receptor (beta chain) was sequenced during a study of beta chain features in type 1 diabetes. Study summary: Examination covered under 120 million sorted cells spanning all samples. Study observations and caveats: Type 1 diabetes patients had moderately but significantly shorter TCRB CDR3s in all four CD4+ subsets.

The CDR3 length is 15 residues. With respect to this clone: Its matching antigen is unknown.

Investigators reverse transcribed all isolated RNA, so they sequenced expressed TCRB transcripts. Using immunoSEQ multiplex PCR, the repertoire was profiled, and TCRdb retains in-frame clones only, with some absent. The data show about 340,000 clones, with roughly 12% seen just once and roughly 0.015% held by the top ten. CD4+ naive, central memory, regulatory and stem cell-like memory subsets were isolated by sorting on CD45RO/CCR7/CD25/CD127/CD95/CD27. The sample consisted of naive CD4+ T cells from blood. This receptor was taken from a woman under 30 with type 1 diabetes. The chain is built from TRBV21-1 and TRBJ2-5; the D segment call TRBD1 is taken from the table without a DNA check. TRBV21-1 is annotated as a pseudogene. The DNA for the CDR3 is TGTGCCAGCAGCAACGGGACAGCATTACAAGAGACCCAGTACTTC. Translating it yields CASSNGTALQETQYF.